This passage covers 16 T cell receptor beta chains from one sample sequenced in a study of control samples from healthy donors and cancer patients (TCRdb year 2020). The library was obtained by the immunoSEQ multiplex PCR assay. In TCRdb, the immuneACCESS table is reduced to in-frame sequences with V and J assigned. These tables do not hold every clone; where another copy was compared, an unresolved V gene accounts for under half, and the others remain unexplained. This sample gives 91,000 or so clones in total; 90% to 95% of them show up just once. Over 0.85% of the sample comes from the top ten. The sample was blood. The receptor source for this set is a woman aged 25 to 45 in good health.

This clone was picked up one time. CDR3 nucleotides: TGTGCCAGTGGGATTGCAGATACGCAGTATTTT. Protein: CASGIADTQYF. The V and J genes are TRBV19 and TRBJ2-3, with no clear D. Germline loops: CDR1 LNHDA, CDR2 SQIVND (reference sequence). Trimming removed 8 bases from V and 4 bases from J, with 7 bases in between. The CDR3 consists of 11 residues.

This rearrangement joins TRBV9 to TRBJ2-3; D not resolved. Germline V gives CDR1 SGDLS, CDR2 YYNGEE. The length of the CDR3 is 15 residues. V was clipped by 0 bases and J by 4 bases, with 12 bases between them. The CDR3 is CASSVGAVTPDTQYF. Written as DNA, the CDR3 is TGTGCCAGCAGCGTAGGCGCGGTGACACCAGATACGCAGTATTTT.

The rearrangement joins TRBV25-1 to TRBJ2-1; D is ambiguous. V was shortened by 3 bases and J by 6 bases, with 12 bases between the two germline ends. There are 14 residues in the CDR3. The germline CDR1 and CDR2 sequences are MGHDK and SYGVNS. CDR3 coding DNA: TGTGCCAGCAGTGACCGATACTTGGGCAATGAGCAGTTCTTC. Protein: CASSDRYLGNEQFF.

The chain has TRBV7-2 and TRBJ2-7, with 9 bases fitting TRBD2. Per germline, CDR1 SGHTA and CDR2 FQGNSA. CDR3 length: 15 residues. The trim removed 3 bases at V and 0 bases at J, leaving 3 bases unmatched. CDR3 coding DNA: TGTGCCAGCAGCTTGACTAGCGGCCTCTCCTACGAGCAGTACTTC. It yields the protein CASSLTSGLSYEQYF.

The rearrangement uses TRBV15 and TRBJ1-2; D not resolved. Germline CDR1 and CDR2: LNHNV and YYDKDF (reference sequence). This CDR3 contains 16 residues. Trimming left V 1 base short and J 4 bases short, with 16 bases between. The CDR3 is CATSRGGKEISYGYTF. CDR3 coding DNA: TGTGCCACCAGCAGAGGAGGGAAGGAGATCAGCTATGGCTACACCTTC.

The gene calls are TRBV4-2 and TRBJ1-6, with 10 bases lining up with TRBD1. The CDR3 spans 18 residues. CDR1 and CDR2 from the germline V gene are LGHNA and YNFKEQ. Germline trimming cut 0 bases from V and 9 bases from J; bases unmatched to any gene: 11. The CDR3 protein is CASSQEVGQGGDLSPLHF. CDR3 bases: TGTGCCAGCAGCCAAGAGGTCGGACAGGGGGGCGATCTTTCACCCCTCCACTTT.

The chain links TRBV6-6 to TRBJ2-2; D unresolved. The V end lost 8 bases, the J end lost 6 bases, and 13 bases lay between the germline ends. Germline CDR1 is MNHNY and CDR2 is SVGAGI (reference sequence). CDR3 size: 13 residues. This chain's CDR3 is CASALQPPGELFF. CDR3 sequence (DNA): TGTGCCAGCGCCCTCCAGCCGCCCGGGGAGCTGTTTTTT.

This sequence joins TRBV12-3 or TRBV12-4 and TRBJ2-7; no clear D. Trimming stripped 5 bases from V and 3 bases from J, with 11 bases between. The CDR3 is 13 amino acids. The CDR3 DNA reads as TGTGCCAGCAGTACCACGACGAGCTACGAGCAGTACTTC. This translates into CASSTTTSYEQYF.

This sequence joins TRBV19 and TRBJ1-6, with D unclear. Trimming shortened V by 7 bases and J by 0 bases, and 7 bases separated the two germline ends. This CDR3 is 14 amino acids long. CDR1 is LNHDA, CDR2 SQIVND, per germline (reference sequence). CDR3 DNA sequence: TGTGCCAGTAATCCGAGCTCCTATAATTCACCCCTCCACTTT. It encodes CASNPSSYNSPLHF.

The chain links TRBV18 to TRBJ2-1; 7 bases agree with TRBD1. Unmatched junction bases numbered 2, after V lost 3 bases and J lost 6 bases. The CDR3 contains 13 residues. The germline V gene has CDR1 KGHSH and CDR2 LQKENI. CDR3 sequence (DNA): TGTGCCAGCTCACCGGGACAGAGCAATGAGCAGTTCTTC. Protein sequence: CASSPGQSNEQFF.

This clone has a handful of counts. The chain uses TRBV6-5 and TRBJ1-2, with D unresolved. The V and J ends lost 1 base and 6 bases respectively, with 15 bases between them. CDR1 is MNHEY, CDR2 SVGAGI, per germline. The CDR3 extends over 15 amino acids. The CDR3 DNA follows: TGTGCCAGCAGTTACTTGGGCGGATCTCCGGATGGCTACACCTTC. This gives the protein CASSYLGGSPDGYTF.

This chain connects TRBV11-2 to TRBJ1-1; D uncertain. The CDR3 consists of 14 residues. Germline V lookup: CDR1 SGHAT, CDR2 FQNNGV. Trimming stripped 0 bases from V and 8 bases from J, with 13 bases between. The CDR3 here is CASSLDSRYAEAFF. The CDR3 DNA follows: TGTGCCAGCAGCTTAGACTCAAGGTACGCCGAAGCTTTCTTT.

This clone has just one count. The CDR3 DNA sequence: TGTGCCAGCAGTTACTTCGCAGGCAATAATTCACCCCTCCACTTT. Its translation is CASSYFAGNNSPLHF. The chain couples TRBV6-5 to TRBJ1-6; no clear D gene. This CDR3 is 15 amino acids long. V was clipped by 1 base and J by 5 bases, with 9 bases between them. Per the germline V gene, CDR1 is MNHEY and CDR2 is SVGAGI.

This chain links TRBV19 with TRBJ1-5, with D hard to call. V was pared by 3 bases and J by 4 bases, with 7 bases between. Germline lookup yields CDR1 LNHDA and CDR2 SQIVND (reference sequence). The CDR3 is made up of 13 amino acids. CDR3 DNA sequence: TGTGCCAGTAGTATCCTGGGTAATCAGCCCCAGCATTTT. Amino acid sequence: CASSILGNQPQHF.

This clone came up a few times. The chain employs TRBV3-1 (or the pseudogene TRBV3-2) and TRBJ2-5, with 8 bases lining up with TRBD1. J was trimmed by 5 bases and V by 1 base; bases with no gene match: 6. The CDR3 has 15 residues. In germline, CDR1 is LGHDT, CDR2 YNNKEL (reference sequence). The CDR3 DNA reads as TGTGCCAGCAGCCAAGTTCAGGGGGCCGGCGAGACCCAGTACTTC. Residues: CASSQVQGAGETQYF.

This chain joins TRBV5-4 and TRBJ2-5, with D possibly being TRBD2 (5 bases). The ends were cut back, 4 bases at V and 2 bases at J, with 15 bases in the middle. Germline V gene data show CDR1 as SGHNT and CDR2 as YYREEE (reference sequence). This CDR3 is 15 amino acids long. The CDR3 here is CASSPSGSSQETQYF. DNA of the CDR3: TGTGCCAGCAGCCCTTCGGGGAGCTCACAAGAGACCCAGTACTTC.